Each of the 10 T cell receptor beta chains below was sequenced from the same sample in a study of T cell repertoires in cytomegalovirus infection. What these receptors recognize is not known. MiXCR, applied by TCRdb to the reads, yields one record per CDR3 protein. The sample has about 920,000 distinct CDR3 sequences, about 33% seen once. This specimen consisted of cultured CD8+ T cells from PBMCs, obtained from culture after CMV antigen stimulation. The source of these receptors is a human donor in good health (CMV status not recorded). Some clones in this sample may be carry-over from other donors' samples.

The chain couples TRBV27 to TRBJ2-3; D possibly matches TRBD1 or TRBD2 (5 bases each). The CDR3 consists of 17 residues. Germline V gives CDR1 MNHEY, CDR2 SMNVEV (reference sequence). Trimming shortened V by 7 bases and J by 0 bases, and 20 bases separated the two germline ends. The CDR3 DNA follows: TGTGCCAGCACAACCGGATCCGGGGCCCTTAGCACAGATACGCAGTATTTT. Translating it yields CASTTGSGALSTDTQYF.

This clonotype was picked up a small number of times. This chain uses TRBV7-6 with TRBJ2-3; 10 nucleotides align to TRBD2. With V trimmed by 3 bases and J by 5 bases, 17 bases remained unmatched. Germline CDR1 and CDR2: SGHVS and FNYEAQ. The CDR3 totals 19 residues. The CDR3 here is CASSLDPPLAGVGQDTQYF. CDR3 coding DNA: TGTGCCAGCAGCTTGGATCCCCCCCTAGCGGGGGTGGGCCAAGATACGCAGTATTTT.

V gene TRBV6-6 combines with J gene TRBJ1-1, with D possibly matching TRBD1 (6 bases). Germline values: CDR1 MNHNY, CDR2 SVGAGI (reference sequence). The ends were cut back, 6 bases at V and 1 base at J, with 12 bases in the middle. The CDR3 is 14 amino acids. The CDR3 DNA reads as TGTGCCAGCAGACCCCCGGGGGCGAACACTGAAGCTTTCTTT. Residues: CASRPPGANTEAFF.

This clonotype was observed many times. CDR3 in amino acids: CASSFTGAADEQYV. The CDR3 DNA is TGTGCCAGCAGCTTCACAGGGGCAGCTGACGAGCAGTACGTC. The V gene is TRBV7-8, the J gene TRBJ2-7; TRBD1 matches at 7 bases. There are 14 residues in the CDR3. V lost 3 bases, J lost 5 bases, and 7 bases stayed unmatched. Germline CDR1 and CDR2: SGHVS and FQNEAQ.

This clonotype was seen repeatedly, ten times or more. V usage is TRBV7-6 and J usage is TRBJ2-7, with TRBD1 matching over 7 bases. Germline loops: CDR1 SGHVS, CDR2 FNYEAQ. Germline trimming cut 4 bases from V and 0 bases from J; bases unmatched to any gene: 3. The CDR3 has 14 residues. The CDR3 nucleotides are TGTGCCAGCAGCTCAACAGGGGACTCCTACGAGCAGTACTTC. Translated, it gives CASSSTGDSYEQYF.

The J gene is TRBJ2-3, the V gene TRBV15, with D perhaps TRBD2 (5 bases). Germline V CDR1 and CDR2: LNHNV, YYDKDF (reference sequence). Deletions cut 6 bases from V and 8 bases from J, with 18 bases between. CDR3 length: 14 amino acids. CDR3 loop: CATRERAMVGTQYF. The CDR3 DNA reads as TGTGCCACCAGAGAGAGGGCAATGGTGGGTACGCAGTATTTT.

This clonotype showed up just a few times. J is TRBJ2-7 and V is TRBV6-1; D tentatively reads TRBD1 or TRBD2 (5 bases each). This CDR3 contains 11 residues. Germline CDR1 and CDR2: MNHNS and SASEGT. The V end was cut by 7 bases, the J end by 5 bases, with 9 bases between. The CDR3 is CASTRDHEQYV. DNA for the CDR3: TGTGCCAGCACCAGGGACCACGAGCAGTACGTC.

This clonotype showed up many times. The rearrangement uses TRBV7-8 and TRBJ1-4; D is undetermined. Germline-derived CDR1 and CDR2 are SGHVS and FQNEAQ. The CDR3 extends over 16 amino acids. V was shortened by 1 base and J by 5 bases, with 14 bases between the two germline ends. CDR3: CASSLEREGGNEKLFF. The CDR3 DNA follows: TGTGCCAGCAGCTTAGAACGCGAAGGAGGGAATGAAAAACTGTTTTTT.

This clonotype was observed a few times. This chain links TRBV6-4 with TRBJ2-1; no firm D call. The V gene lost 10 bases and the J gene lost 3 bases, with 16 bases spanning the gap. CDR1 and CDR2 from the germline V gene are MRHNA and SNTAGT. The CDR3 is made up of 14 amino acids. The CDR3: CATQARLGYNEQFF. The CDR3 DNA reads TGTGCCACCCAAGCAAGGCTAGGCTACAATGAGCAGTTCTTC.

CDR3 loop: CASNTGTGNGYTF. The CDR3 DNA follows: TGTGCCAGCAATACCGGGACAGGGAATGGCTACACCTTC. V usage is TRBV12-3 or TRBV12-4 and J usage is TRBJ1-2; TRBD1 matches at 9 bases. V was pared by 7 bases and J by 6 bases, with 6 bases of the junction left unmatched. The CDR3 totals 13 residues.